Here is one T cell receptor (beta chain) with its context. Its antigen is still unknown. TCRdb used MiXCR to reprocess the reads, holding one entry per CDR3 protein. Found here are about 150,000 distinct CDR3 sequences, 20% to 30% of them singletons; the top ten hold roughly 9.7%. This specimen comes from a study of T cell repertoires in cytomegalovirus infection. For the study at large: TCR beta signatures that were public indicated CMV infection and matching HLA type. Study-level findings and limits: CMV-specific HLA-C-restricted TCR beta clonotypes dominated the ex vivo response.

Input material: PBMCs. The receptor was isolated from a human donor in good health (CMV status not recorded). Some clones in this sample may be carry-over from other donors' samples.

The CDR3 nucleotides are TGCGCCAGCAGCCAATTGGACGGGAGTACCTACAATGAGCAGTTCTTC. Translation: CASSQLDGSTYNEQFF. The rearrangement uses TRBV4-3 and TRBJ2-1, with D possibly being TRBD2 (6 bases). Trimming left V 2 bases short and J 2 bases short, with 13 bases between. Germline CDR1 is LGHNA and CDR2 is YSLEER. This CDR3 is built from 16 residues.